This T cell receptor (beta chain) was sequenced for a study of blood T cell repertoires in COVID-19. Study at large: T cells, B-cell-depleted T cells, or PBMCs provided the cDNA or gDNA that served as material.

The CDR3 spans 14 residues. J gave up 5 bases and V 4 bases, and 5 bases lay outside the gene matches. Germline-derived CDR1 and CDR2 are SGHRS and YFSETQ. Profiling relied on immunoSEQ multiplex PCR, and the TCRdb table lists in-frame clones only, not all of them. The sample records tens of thousands of clones, more than 80% being singletons. Sequencing used peripheral blood. The receptor comes from a woman over 75 with acute or convalescent COVID-19. The chain employs TRBV5-1 and TRBJ2-2; 7 nucleotides align to TRBD2. The CDR3 coding sequence is TGCGCCAGCAGCCCCGGGACTATAACCGGGGAGCTGTTTTTT. As protein: CASSPGTITGELFF.